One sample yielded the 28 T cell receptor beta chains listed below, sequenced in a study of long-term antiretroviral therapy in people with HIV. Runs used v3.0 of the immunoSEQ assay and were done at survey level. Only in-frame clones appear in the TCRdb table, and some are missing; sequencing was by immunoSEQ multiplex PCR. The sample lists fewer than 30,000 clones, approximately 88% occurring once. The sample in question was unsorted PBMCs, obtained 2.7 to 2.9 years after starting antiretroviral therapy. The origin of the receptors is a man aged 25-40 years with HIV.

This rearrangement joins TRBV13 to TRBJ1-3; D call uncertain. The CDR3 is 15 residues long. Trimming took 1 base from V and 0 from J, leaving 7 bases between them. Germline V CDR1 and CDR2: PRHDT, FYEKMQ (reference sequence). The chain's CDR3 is CASSLVPASGNTIYF. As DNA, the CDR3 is TGTGCCAGCAGCTTAGTTCCAGCCTCTGGAAACACCATATATTTT.

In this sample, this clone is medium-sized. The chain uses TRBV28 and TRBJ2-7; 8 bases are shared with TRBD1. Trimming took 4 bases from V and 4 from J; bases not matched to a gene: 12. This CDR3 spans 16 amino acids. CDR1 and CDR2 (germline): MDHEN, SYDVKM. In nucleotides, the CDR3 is TGTGCCAGCAGTTCCTACGGACAGGGTTTATCTTACGAGCAGTACTTC. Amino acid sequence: CASSSYGQGLSYEQYF.

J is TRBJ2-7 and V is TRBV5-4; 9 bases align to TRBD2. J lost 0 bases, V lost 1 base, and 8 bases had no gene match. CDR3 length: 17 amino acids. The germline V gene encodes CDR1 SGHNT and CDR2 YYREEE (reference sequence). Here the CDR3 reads CASSLSPSGVSSYEQYF. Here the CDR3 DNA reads TGTGCCAGCAGCTTGTCTCCTAGCGGGGTCAGCTCCTACGAGCAGTACTTC.

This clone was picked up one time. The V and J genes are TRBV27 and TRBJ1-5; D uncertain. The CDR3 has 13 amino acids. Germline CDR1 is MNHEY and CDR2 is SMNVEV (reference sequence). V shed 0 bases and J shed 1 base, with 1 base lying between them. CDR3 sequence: CASSLSSNQPQHF. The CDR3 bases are TGTGCCAGCAGTTTATCCAGCAATCAGCCCCAGCATTTT.

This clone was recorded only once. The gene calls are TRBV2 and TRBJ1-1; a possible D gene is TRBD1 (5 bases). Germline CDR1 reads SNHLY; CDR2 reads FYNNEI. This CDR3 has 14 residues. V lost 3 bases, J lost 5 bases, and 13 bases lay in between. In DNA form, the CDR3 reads TGTGCCAGCAGTGAGGTCCTGGGGGGAACTGAAGCTTTCTTT. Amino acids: CASSEVLGGTEAFF. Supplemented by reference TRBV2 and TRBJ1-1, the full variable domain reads EPEVTQTPSHQVTQMGQEVILRCVPISNHLYFYWYRQILGQKVEFLVSFYNNEISEKSEIFDDQFSVERPDGSNFTLKIRSTKLEDSAMYFCASSEVLGGTEAFFGQGTRLTVV.

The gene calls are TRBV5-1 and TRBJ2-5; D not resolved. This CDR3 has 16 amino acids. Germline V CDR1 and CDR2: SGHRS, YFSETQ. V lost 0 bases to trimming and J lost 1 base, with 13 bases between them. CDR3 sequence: CASSLESLPGQETQYF. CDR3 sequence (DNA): TGCGCCAGCAGCTTGGAGTCGCTGCCGGGCCAAGAGACCCAGTACTTC.

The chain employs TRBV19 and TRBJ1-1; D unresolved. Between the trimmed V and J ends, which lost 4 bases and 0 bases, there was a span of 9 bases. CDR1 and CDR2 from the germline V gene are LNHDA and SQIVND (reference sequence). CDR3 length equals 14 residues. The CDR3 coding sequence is TGTGCCAGTAGTACAGGTTACATGAACACTGAAGCTTTCTTT. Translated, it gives CASSTGYMNTEAFF.

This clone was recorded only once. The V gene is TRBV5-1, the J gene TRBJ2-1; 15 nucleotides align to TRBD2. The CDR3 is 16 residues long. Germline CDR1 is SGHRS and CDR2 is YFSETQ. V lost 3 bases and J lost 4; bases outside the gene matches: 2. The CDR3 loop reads CASSSGLAGGYNEQFF. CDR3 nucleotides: TGCGCCAGCAGCTCCGGACTAGCGGGAGGGTACAATGAGCAGTTCTTC. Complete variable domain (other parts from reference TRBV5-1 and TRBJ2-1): KAGVTQTPRYLIKTRGQQVTLSCSPISGHRSVSWYQQTPGQGLQFLFEYFSETQRNKGNFPGRFSGRQFSNSRSEMNVSTLELGDSALYLCASSSGLAGGYNEQFFGPGTRLTVL.

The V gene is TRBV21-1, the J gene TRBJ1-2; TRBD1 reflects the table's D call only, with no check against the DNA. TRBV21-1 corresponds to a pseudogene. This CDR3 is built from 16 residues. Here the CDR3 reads CASSTTGPLGPYGYTF. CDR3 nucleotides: TGTGCCAGCAGCACGACAGGGCCTTTGGGACCCTATGGCTACACCTTC.

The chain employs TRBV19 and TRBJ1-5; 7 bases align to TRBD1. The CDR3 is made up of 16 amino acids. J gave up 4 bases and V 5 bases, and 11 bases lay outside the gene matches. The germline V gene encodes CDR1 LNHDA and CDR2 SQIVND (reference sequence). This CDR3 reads CASSDQPRQGNQPQHF. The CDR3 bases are TGTGCCAGTAGTGACCAGCCCCGACAGGGTAATCAGCCCCAGCATTTT.

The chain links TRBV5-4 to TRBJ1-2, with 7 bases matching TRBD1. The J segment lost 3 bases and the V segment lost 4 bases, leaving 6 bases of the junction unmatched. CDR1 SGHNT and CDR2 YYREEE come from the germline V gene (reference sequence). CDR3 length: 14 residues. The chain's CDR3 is CASSVQGLDYGYTF. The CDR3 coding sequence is TGTGCCAGCAGCGTACAGGGGCTAGACTATGGCTACACCTTC.

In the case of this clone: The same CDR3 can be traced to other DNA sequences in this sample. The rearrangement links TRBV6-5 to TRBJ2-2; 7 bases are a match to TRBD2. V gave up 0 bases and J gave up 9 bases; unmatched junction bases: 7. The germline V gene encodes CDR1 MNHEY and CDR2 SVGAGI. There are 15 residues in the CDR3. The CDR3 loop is CASSYSRGGSRELFF. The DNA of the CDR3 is TGTGCCAGCAGTTACTCGAGGGGAGGGAGCAGGGAGCTGTTTTTT.

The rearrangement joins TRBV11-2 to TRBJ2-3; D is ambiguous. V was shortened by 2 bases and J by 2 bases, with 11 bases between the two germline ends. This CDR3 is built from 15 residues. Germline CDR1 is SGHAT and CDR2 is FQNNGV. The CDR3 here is CASSLRRSSTDTQYF. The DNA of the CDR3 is TGTGCCAGCAGCTTAAGGCGGTCGTCCACAGATACGCAGTATTTT.

The CDR3 nucleotides read TGTGCCAGCAGCCACCCCTTTAGGGGCAGGGGGAGAGGAGAGACCCAGTACTTC. Translated: CASSHPFRGRGRGETQYF. The chain has TRBV14 and TRBJ2-5; 7 nucleotides line up with TRBD1. The CDR3 runs 18 residues. Germline V lookup: CDR1 SGHDN, CDR2 FVKESK. Germline trimming cut 3 bases from V and 4 bases from J; bases unmatched to any gene: 17.

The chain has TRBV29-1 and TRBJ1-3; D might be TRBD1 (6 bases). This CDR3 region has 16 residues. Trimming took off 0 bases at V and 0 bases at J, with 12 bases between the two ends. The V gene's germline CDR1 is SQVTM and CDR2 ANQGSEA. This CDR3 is CSVEDWDISSGNTIYF. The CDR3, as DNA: TGCAGCGTTGAAGATTGGGACATCAGCTCTGGAAACACCATATATTTT.

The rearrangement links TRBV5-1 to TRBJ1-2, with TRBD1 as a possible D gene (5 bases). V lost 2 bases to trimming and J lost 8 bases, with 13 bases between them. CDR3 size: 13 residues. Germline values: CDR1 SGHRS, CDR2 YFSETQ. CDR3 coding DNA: TGCGCCAGCAGCTTAGGCGACGGGACCGGCTACACCTTC. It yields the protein CASSLGDGTGYTF.

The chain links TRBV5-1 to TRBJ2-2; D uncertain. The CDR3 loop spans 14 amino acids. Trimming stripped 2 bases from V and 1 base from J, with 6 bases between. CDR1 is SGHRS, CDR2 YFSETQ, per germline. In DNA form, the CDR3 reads TGCGCCAGCAGCTTTCCGGAGAACACCGGGGAGCTGTTTTTT. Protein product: CASSFPENTGELFF. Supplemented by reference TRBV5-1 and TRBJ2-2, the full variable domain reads KAGVTQTPRYLIKTRGQQVTLSCSPISGHRSVSWYQQTPGQGLQFLFEYFSETQRNKGNFPGRFSGRQFSNSRSEMNVSTLELGDSALYLCASSFPENTGELFFGEGSRLTVL.

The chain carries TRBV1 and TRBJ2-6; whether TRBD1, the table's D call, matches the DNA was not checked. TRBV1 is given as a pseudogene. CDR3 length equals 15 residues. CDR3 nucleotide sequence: TGCACCAGCAGCGGCAATTACTCTGGGGCCAACGTCCTGACTTTC. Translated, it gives CTSSGNYSGANVLTF.

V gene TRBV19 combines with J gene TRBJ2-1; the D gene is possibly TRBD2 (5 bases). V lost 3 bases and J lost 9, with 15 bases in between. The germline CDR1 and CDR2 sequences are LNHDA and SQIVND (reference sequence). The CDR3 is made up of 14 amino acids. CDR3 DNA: TGTGCCAGTAGTATGAACGGGATGGTCGGTGAGCAGTTCTTC. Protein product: CASSMNGMVGEQFF.

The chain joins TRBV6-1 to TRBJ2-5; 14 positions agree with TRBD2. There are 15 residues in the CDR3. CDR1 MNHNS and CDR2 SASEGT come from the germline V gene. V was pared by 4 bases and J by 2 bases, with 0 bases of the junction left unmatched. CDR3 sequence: CASSGLAGGQETQYF. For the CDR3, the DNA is TGTGCCAGCAGTGGACTAGCGGGGGGGCAAGAGACCCAGTACTTC.

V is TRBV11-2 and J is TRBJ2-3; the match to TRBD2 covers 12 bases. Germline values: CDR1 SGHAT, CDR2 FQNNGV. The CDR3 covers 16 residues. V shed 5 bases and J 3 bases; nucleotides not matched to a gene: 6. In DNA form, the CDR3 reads TGTGCCAGCAGCCCCAAGACTAGCGGGAGAACAGATACGCAGTATTTT. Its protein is CASSPKTSGRTDTQYF. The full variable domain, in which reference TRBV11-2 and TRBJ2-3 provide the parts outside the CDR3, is EAGVAQSPRYKIIEKRQSVAFWCNPISGHATLYWYQQILGQGPKLLIQFQNNGVVDDSQLPKDRFSAERLKGVDSTLKIQPAKLEDSAVYLCASSPKTSGRTDTQYFGPGTRLTVL.

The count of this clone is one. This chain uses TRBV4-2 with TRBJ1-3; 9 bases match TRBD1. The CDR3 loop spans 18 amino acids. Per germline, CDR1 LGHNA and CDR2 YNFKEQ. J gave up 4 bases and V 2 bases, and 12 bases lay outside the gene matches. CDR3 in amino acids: CASSQRTGVVFKGNTIYF. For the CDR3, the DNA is TGTGCCAGCAGCCAACGGACAGGGGTCGTGTTCAAGGGAAACACCATATATTTT.

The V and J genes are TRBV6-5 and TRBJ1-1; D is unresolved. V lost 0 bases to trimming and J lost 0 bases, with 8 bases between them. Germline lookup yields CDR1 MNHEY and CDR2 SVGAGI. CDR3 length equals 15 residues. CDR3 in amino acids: CASSYSSIMNTEAFF. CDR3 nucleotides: TGTGCCAGCAGTTACTCCAGCATTATGAACACTGAAGCTTTCTTT.

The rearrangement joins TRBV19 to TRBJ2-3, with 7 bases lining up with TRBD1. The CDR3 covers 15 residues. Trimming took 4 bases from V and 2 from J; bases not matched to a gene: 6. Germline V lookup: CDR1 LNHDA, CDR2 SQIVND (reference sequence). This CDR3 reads CASSKGAGHTDTQYF. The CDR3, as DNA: TGTGCCAGTAGTAAGGGGGCAGGTCACACAGATACGCAGTATTTT.

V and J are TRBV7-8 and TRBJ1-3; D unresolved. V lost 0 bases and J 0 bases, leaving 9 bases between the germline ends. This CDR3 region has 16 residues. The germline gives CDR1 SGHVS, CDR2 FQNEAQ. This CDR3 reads CASSLAVTGSGNTIYF. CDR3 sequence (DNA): TGTGCCAGCAGCTTAGCCGTTACGGGCTCTGGAAACACCATATATTTT.

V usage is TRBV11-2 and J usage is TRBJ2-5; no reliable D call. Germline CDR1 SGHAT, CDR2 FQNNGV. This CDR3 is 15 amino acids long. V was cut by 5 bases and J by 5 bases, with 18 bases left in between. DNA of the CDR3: TGTGCCAGCAGCCGCACATCCTATACCGGGGAGACCCAGTACTTC. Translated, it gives CASSRTSYTGETQYF.

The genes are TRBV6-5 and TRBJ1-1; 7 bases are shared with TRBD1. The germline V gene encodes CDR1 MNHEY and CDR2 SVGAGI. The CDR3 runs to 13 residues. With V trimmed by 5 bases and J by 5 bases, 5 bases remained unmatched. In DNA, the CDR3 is TGTGCCAGCAGTCGACAGGGTGTGACTGAAGCTTTCTTT. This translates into CASSRQGVTEAFF.

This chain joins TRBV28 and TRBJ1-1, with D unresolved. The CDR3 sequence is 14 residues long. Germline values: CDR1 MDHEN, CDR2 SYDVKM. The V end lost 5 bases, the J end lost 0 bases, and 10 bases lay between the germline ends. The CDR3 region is CASSPIRLNTEAFF. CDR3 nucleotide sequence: TGTGCCAGCAGTCCCATCCGCTTGAACACTGAAGCTTTCTTT.